This entry concerns a single T cell receptor (beta chain). V lost 6 bases, J lost 0 bases, and 9 bases stayed unmatched. The CDR3 loop spans 18 amino acids. With a J-beta primer mix and a sample-barcoded 5' primer, a second PCR ran about 7 to 12 cycles. TCRdb redid the calling of the 5' RACE reads with MiXCR, one entry per CDR3 protein. Among about 1,000,000 distinct CDR3 sequences listed, under 55% were seen once. The data stem from a study of blood T cells in healthy people across ages. This sequence originates from a woman aged 60-75 years in good health. Sequences were obtained from blood. The J gene is TRBJ2-3, the V gene TRBV12-3 or TRBV12-4; TRBD2 agrees at 13 bases. The CDR3 reads CASSRRTSGRFSTDTQYF. In DNA, the CDR3 is TGTGCCAGCAGCCGACGGACTAGCGGGAGATTTAGCACAGATACGCAGTATTTT.